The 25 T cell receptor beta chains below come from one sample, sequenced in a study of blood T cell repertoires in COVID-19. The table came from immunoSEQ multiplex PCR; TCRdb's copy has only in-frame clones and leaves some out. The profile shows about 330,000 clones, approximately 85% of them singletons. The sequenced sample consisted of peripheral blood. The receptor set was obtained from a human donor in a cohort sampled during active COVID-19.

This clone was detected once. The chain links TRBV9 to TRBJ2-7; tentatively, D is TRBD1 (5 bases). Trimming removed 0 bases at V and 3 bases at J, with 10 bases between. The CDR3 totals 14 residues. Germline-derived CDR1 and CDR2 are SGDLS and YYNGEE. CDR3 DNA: TGTGCCAGCAGCGTAGATAGGGGCAGCTACGAGCAGTACTTC. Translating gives CASSVDRGSYEQYF. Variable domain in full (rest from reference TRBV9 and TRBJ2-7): DSGVTQTPKHLITATGQRVTLRCSPRSGDLSVYWYQQSLDQGLQFLIQYYNGEERAKGNILERFSAQQFPDLHSELNLSSLELGDSALYFCASSVDRGSYEQYFGPGTRLTVT.

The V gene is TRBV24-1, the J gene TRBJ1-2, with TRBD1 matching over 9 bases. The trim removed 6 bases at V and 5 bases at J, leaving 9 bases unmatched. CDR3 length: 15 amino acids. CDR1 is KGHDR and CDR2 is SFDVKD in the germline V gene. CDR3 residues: CATSPGTGYEYGYTF. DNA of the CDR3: TGTGCCACCAGTCCTGGGACAGGGTATGAATATGGCTACACCTTC.

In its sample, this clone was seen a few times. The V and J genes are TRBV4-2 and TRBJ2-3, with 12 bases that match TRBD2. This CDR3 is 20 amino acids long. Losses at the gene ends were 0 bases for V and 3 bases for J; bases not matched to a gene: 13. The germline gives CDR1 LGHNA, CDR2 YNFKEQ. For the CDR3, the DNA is TGTGCCAGCAGCCAAGAGTTACAGTCTAGCGGGGGGGCCTGGACAGATACGCAGTATTTT. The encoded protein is CASSQELQSSGGAWTDTQYF.

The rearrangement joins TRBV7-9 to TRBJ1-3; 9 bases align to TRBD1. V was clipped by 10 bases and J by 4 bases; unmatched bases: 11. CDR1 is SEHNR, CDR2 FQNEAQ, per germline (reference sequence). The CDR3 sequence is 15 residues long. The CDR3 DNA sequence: TGTGCCACCGGACCGGGACAGGGATTCGGAAACACCATATATTTT. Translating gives CATGPGQGFGNTIYF.

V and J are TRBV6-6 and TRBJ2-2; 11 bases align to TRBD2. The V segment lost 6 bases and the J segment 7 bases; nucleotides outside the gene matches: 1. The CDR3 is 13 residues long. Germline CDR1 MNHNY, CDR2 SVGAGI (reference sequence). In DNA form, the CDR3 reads TGTGCCAGCAGACTAGCGGGGGTCGGGGAGCTGTTTTTT. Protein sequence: CASRLAGVGELFF.

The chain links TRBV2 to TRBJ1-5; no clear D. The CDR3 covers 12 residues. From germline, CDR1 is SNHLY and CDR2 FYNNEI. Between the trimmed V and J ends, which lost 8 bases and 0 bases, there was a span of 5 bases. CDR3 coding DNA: TGTGCCAGCTGTTATAGCAATCAGCCCCAGCATTTT. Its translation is CASCYSNQPQHF.

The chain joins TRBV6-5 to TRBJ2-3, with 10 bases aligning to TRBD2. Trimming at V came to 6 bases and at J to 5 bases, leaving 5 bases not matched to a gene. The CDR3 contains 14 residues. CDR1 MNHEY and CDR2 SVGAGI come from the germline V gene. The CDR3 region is CASSRLAGLDTQYF. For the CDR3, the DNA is TGTGCCAGCAGCAGACTAGCGGGTTTAGATACGCAGTATTTT.

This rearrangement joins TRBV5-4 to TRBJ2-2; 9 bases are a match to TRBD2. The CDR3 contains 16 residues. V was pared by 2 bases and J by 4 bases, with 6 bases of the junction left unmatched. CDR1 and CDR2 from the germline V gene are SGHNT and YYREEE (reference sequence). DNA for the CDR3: TGTGCCAGCAGCTTAACGGCGGGGGGGCCCACCGGGGAGCTGTTTTTT. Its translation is CASSLTAGGPTGELFF.

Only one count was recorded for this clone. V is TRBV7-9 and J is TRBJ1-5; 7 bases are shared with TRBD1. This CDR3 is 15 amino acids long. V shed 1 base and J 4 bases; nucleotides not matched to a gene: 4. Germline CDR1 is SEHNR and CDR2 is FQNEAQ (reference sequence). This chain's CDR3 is CASSLGAGGNQPQHF. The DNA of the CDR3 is TGTGCCAGCAGCTTAGGGGCAGGGGGGAATCAGCCCCAGCATTTT. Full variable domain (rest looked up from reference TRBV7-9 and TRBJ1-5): DTGVSQNPRHKITKRGQNVTFRCDPISEHNRLYWYRQTLGQGPEFLTYFQNEAQLEKSRLLSDRFSAERPKGSFSTLEIQRTEQGDSAMYLCASSLGAGGNQPQHFGDGTRLSIL.

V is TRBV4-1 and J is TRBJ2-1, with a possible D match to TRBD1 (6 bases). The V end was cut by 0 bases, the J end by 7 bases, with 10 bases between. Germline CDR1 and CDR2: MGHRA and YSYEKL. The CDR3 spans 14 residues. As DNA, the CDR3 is TGCGCCAGCAGCCAAGACCACAGGGTTAATGAGCAGTTCTTC. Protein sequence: CASSQDHRVNEQFF.

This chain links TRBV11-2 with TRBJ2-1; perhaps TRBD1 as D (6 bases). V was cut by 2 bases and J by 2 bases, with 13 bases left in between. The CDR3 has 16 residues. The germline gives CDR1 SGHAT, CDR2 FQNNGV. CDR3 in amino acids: CASSLFCTGPYNEQFF. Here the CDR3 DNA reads TGTGCCAGCAGCTTATTTTGTACAGGGCCCTACAATGAGCAGTTCTTC. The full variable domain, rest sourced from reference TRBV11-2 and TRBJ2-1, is EAGVAQSPRYKIIEKRQSVAFWCNPISGHATLYWYQQILGQGPKLLIQFQNNGVVDDSQLPKDRFSAERLKGVDSTLKIQPAKLEDSAVYLCASSLFCTGPYNEQFFGPGTRLTVL.

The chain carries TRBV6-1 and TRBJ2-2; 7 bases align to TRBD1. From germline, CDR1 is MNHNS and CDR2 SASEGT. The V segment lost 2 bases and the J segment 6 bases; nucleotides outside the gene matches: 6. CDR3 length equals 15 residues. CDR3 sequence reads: CASSEFVGGSGELFF. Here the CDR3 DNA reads TGTGCCAGCAGTGAATTCGTAGGGGGCTCCGGGGAGCTGTTTTTT.

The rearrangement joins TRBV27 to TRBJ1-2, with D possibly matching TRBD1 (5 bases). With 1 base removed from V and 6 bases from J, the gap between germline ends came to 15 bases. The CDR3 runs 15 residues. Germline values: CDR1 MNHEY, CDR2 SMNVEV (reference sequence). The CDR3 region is CASSLFQGYVDGYTF. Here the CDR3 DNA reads TGTGCCAGCAGTTTATTTCAGGGATACGTTGATGGCTACACCTTC.

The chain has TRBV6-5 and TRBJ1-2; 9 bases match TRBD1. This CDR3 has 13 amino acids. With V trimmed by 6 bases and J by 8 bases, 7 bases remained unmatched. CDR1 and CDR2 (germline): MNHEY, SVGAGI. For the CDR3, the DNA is TGTGCCAGCAGGACCGGGACAGGGAGCGGCTACACCTTC. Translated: CASRTGTGSGYTF.

The CDR3, as DNA: TGTGCCAGCAGTTACCCCGGACAGGGCCACGAGCAGTACTTC. Protein: CASSYPGQGHEQYF. The rearrangement links TRBV6-5 to TRBJ2-7, with 8 bases that match TRBD1. Germline V gene lookup returns CDR1 MNHEY and CDR2 SVGAGI. V was clipped by 2 bases and J by 5 bases; unmatched bases: 5. This CDR3 has 14 amino acids.

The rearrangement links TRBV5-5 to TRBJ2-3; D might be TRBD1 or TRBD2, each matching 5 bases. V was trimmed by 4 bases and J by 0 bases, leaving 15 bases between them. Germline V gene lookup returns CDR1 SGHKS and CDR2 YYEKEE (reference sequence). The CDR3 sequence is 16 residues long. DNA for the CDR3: TGTGCCAGCAGCCTGGGACGACAAACTAGCACAGATACGCAGTATTTT. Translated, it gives CASSLGRQTSTDTQYF.

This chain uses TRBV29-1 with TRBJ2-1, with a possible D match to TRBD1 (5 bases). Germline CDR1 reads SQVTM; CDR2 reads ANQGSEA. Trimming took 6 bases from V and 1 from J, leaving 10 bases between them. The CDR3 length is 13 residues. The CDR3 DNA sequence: TGCAGCGTCTGCCAGGGTTCCTACAATGAGCAGTTCTTC. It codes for CSVCQGSYNEQFF.

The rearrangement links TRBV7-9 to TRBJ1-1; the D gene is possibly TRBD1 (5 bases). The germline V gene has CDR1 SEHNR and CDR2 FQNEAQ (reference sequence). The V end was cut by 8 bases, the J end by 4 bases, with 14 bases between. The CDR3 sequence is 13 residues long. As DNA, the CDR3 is TGTGCCAGCCGACGAGAAGGGGCCACTGAAGCTTTCTTT. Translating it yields CASRREGATEAFF. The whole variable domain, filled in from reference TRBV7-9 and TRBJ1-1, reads DTGVSQNPRHKITKRGQNVTFRCDPISEHNRLYWYRQTLGQGPEFLTYFQNEAQLEKSRLLSDRFSAERPKGSFSTLEIQRTEQGDSAMYLCASRREGATEAFFGQGTRLTVV.

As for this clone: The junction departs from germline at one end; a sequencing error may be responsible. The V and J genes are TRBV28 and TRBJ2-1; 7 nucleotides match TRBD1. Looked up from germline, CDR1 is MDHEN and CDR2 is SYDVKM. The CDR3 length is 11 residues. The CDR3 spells CASSVRDSPVF. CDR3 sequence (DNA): TGTGCCAGCAGCGTCCGGGACAGCCCGGTCTTC.

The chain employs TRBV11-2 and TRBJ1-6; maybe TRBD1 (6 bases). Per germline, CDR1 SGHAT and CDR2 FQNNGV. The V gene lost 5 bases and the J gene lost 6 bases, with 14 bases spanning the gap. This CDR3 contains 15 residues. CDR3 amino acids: CASSERTASNSPLHF. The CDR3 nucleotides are TGTGCCAGCAGCGAGCGGACAGCATCTAATTCACCCCTCCACTTT.

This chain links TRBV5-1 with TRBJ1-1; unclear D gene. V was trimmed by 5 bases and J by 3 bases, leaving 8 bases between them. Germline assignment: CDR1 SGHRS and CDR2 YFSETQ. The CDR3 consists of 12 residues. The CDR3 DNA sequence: TGCGCCAGCAGGTGGGGAGACACTGAAGCTTTCTTT. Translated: CASRWGDTEAFF.

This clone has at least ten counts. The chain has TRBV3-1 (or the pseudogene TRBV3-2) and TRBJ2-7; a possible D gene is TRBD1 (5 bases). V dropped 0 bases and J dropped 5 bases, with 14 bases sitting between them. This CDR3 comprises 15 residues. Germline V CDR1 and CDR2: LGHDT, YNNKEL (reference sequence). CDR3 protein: CASSQDQRTFNEQYF. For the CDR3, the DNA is TGTGCCAGCAGCCAAGATCAAAGGACATTTAACGAGCAGTACTTC.

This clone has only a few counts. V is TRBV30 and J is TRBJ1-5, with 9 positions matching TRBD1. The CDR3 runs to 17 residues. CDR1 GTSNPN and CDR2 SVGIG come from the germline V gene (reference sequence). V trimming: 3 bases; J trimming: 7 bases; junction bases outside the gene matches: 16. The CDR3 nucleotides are TGTGCCTGGAGCAGCCGACAAAGGGACAGGGAGGACCAGCCCCAGCATTTT. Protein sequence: CAWSSRQRDREDQPQHF.

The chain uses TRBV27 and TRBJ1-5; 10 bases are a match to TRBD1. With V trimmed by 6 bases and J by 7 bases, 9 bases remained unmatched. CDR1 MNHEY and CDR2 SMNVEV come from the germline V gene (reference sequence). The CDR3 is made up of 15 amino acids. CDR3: CASSPGRDRGQPQHF. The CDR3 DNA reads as TGTGCCAGCAGCCCGGGGAGGGACAGGGGACAGCCCCAGCATTTT.

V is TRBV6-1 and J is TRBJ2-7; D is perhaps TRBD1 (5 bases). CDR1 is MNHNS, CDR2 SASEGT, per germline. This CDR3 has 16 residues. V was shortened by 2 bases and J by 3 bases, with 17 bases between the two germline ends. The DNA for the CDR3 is TGTGCCAGCAGTGAAAGATTTGTGGCAGGGATCTACGAGCAGTACTTC. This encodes CASSERFVAGIYEQYF.